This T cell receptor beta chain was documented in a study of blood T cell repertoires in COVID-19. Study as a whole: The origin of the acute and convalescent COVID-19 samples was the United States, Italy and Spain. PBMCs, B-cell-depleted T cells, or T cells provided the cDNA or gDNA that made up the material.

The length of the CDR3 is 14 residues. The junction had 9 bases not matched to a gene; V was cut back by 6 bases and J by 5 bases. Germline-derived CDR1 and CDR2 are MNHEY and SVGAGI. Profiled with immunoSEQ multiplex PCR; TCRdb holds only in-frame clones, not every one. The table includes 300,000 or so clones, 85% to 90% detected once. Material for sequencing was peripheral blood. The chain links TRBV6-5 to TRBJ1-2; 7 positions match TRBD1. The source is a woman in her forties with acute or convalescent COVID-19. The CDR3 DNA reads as TGTGCCAGCAGGGACCCGGCAGGGGGATATGGCTACACCTTC. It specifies CASRDPAGGYGYTF.